This T cell receptor beta chain was recovered during a study of T cells after yellow fever vaccination. This clonotype showed up just a few times. TCRdb re-called the 5' RACE reads with MiXCR, one entry per CDR3 protein. The profile shows hundreds of thousands of distinct CDR3 sequences, about 5% of them singletons. The CDR3 is 17 residues long. V was pared by 4 bases and J by 0 bases, with 17 bases between. CDR1 and CDR2 (germline): SGHVS, FQNEAQ. This clonotype was sampled from a young man who received the YFV17D yellow fever vaccine. The genes are TRBV7-8 and TRBJ2-3, with D perhaps matching TRBD1 (6 bases). Sequences were derived from CD4+ T cells sorted from PBMCs, sampled on the day of the yellow fever booster vaccination. CDR3 nucleotide sequence: TGTGCCAGCAGCTCCCGCAGGGGCCTTTCTAGCACAGATACGCAGTATTTT. Amino acid sequence: CASSSRRGLSSTDTQYF.